This TCR beta chain came from a study of CD8+ T cells in alopecia areata (dated by TCRdb to between 2017 and 2018). General notes on the study: The treated patients took part in an open-label pilot trial in which moderate-to-severe alopecia areata was treated with oral tofacitinib at 5 to 10 mg twice daily. To study T cell clonal expansion in alopecia areata, the researchers applied high-throughput TCRbeta sequencing to both the C3H/HeJ mouse model and human patients. The SALT score, which quantifies the percentage of affected scalp surface area, was used to measure disease severity in treated patients. In humans, TCRbeta sequencing was performed on scalp tissue and on sorted CD4+ and CD8+ peripheral blood T cells from healthy controls and from patients with patchy or totalis/universalis alopecia areata. RNA was obtained with the PAXgene miRNA kit for fixed scalp, the miRNeasy kit for PBMCs, and the RNeasy kit for mouse skin. TCRbeta CDR3 regions were amplified by immunoSEQ multiplex PCR using 35 Vbeta forward and 13 Jbeta reverse primers. Patients received tofacitinib for 6 to 18 months and were then followed off drug for 6 months to check for delayed response and recurrence. Clonality in the scalp was compared among normal scalp (n=4), patchy alopecia areata scalp (n=8), and alopecia totalis/universalis scalp (n=8). Tofacitinib-treated patients had biopsies at baseline and at 4 and 24 weeks of treatment, with a later scalp biopsy in several patients. Points the paper makes about the study in general: Shared TCR sequences between patients were less evident than in mice, which may be partly attributable to HLA diversity in the patient population. During tofacitinib treatment, many expanded lesional clones stuck around in both scalp and blood, and this persistence may partly explain why relapse happens after treatment is stopped. With tofacitinib, both scalp clonality and the number of expanded CD8+ clones among the top 100 scalp clones went down significantly. Because the treated cohort was small and had only one nonresponder, larger studies are needed to examine links between baseline CD8+ expansion and response. Unlike mouse skin, where gammadelta T cells dominate, normal human skin contains resident alphabeta T cells that get sequenced too, which complicates analysis of the scalp TCR repertoire. Lesional scalp, especially in alopecia totalis/universalis, showed higher clonality and more expanded CD8+ clones than normal scalp, suggesting antigenic drive.

V and J lose 5 bases and 3 bases, and a span of 11 bases separates them. CDR1 SGDLS and CDR2 YYNGEE are derived from the germline V gene. The CDR3 runs 13 amino acids, cysteine and phenylalanine included. Of all the DNA, just the CDR3 is kept, 39 bases in frame from base 1. In the paper's terms, the time point label means: roughly 24 weeks on oral tofacitinib. Sample treatment or condition, as interpreted from the label and publication: oral pan-JAK inhibitor, 5-10 mg twice daily. Peripheral blood and lesional scalp punch biopsies were obtained from patients with alopecia areata. PBMCs were isolated by density centrifugation and stained for CD3, CD4 and CD8, and CD4+ and CD8+ T cells were sorted on a FACSAria. As concerns this clone: Its antigen remains undetermined. No quality values exist for individual bases; no much larger clone is one base distant.

Library method: the immunoSEQ multiplex PCR assay. RNA was extracted from all samples and reverse transcribed into cDNA, which served as template for TCR sequencing. SuperScript III was used to make first-strand cDNA, primed with a 2:1 mix of oligo-dT and random hexamers. Amplification bias was assessed with a synthetic immune receptor repertoire, and residual bias was removed computationally. The published analysis was carried out like this. Raw reads were preprocessed for error removal, and CDR3 was defined according to IMGT conventions as running from the conserved cysteine to phenylalanine. Clonality was calculated as 1 minus Shannon entropy normalized by log2 of the number of productive unique TCRs. Whether scalp clones were CD4 or CD8 was inferred by matching scalp TCRbeta sequences against CD4 and CD8 repertoires sorted from blood. In its TCRdb copy, this immuneACCESS table keeps in-frame sequences only and misses some clones. Where compared with another copy, unresolved V genes explain less than half of these, and the others have no known cause. The V and J calls and clone size are taken from that table; D and trimming were inferred from the DNA. The sample table lists around 160,000 clones, less than 70% of them with a count of one. 14% of the sample lies in the top ten.

The sequence is built from TRBV9 and TRBJ1-1, and the D gene may be TRBD1, 5 bases matching. The receptor's source is a human donor with alopecia areata. Material: CD4+ T cells sorted from blood, obtained at week 24, from a patient treated with tofacitinib. CDR3 region: CASRLMGHTEAFF. The sequenced DNA: TGTGCCAGCAGGCTAATGGGACACACTGAAGCTTTCTTT.